This TCR beta chain was captured in a study of identifying expanded T cells in peripheral blood. Assay used: immunoSEQ multiplex PCR; TCRdb lists only in-frame clones, some missing. The repertoire holds 50,000 to 65,000 clones, more than 70% seen once, with about 3.8% in the top ten. V shed 4 bases and J 10 bases; nucleotides not matched to a gene: 9. Germline V gene sequence: CDR1 MNHEY, CDR2 SVGAGI. The CDR3 runs to 16 residues. What was sequenced was blood. The chain links TRBV6-5 to TRBJ2-1; 14 bases are a match to TRBD2. This receptor was taken from a person aged 18-70 years in good health. The CDR3 is CASSLNMGLAGEEQFF. In DNA form, the CDR3 reads TGTGCCAGCAGTTTGAATATGGGACTAGCGGGAGAGGAGCAGTTCTTC.